The T cell receptor (beta chain) under discussion was sequenced for a study of OX40 agonist ivuxolimab in advanced cancers. Study background: Given to patients was ivuxolimab, an agonistic anti-OX40 (CD134) antibody. Patients in the trial were receiving intravenous ivuxolimab every 2 weeks, at doses of 0.01 to 10 mg/kg. Participants, approximately 83% male, averaged approximately 60 years of age, ranging from about 23 to 79.

Concerning this clone: No antigen is known for it.

The germline gives CDR1 MDHEN, CDR2 SYDVKM. This CDR3 has 16 amino acids. V trimming: 5 bases; J trimming: 0 bases; junction bases outside the gene matches: 6. Some clones are missing from TCRdb's copy, which holds only in-frame ones; the method was immunoSEQ multiplex PCR. The sample includes about 27,000 clones, 70% to 85% of them seen just once. Overall study findings and caveats: Clones of CD4+ and CD8+ blood T cells grew by week 6 at doses of 0.1 to 3.0 mg/kg.

Sequencing was performed on CD4+ or CD8+ T cells sorted from blood, taken in a trial of the OX40 agonist ivuxolimab. This receptor was identified in an adult with an advanced solid tumor such as melanoma, head and neck, liver or kidney cancer. The chain has TRBV28 and TRBJ1-1; 10 bases agree with TRBD1. CDR3 sequence: CASSPLGTGVNTEAFF. The DNA of the CDR3 is TGTGCCAGCAGTCCCCTCGGGACAGGGGTGAACACTGAAGCTTTCTTT.